This T cell receptor beta chain is drawn from a study of monozygotic twins with inflammatory bowel disease. Broader study findings: With inverse Simpson as the measure, TCRbeta diversity was lower in IBD patients than in healthy co-twins.

About this clonotype: Its antigen is not identified.

This CDR3 has 15 residues. Germline V CDR1 and CDR2: KGHSH, LQKENI. Collection of a roughly 2.5 ml blood sample took place per donor. Reanalyzing the 5' RACE reads, TCRdb keeps one entry per CDR3 protein, without DNA. The sample includes about 450,000 distinct CDR3 sequences. The clonotype comes from a human donor with ulcerative colitis or Crohn's disease, or a healthy co-twin of an affected twin (not recorded which). Source material: blood. V and J are TRBV18 and TRBJ1-4; TCRdb's D call, TRBD1, is unchecked because there is no DNA. CDR3 sequence: CASSPLMSGGEKLFF.